Following are 26 T cell receptor beta chains from one sample sequenced in a study of blood T cells in healthy people across ages (dated by TCRdb to between 2014 and 2017). The library was built by means of 5' RACE. Sequencer: Illumina HiSeq 2500. A second PCR of about 6 to 11 cycles was performed with a sample-barcoded 5' primer and a J-beta primer mix. Clones were called with MiXCR by TCRdb after fastp trimmed the public reads at Q25, and only in-frame beta chains were retained. Rows are combined by CDR3 protein, so each entry shows the most common genes and DNA. The sample yields more than 650,000 distinct CDR3 sequences; 22% were counted once. About 22% of the sample lies in the top ten. Material for sequencing was blood. The receptors were gathered from a man in his 70s in good health.

This chain joins TRBV5-1 and TRBJ2-1; D uncertain. Between the trimmed V and J ends, which lost 4 bases and 1 base, there was a span of 12 bases. This CDR3 has 15 residues. Germline values: CDR1 SGHRS, CDR2 YFSETQ. Written as DNA, the CDR3 is TGCGCCAGCAGCGCCCGGGCAGTTTCCTACAATGAGCAGTTCTTC. Translation gives CASSARAVSYNEQFF.

The chain employs TRBV11-3 and TRBJ2-3, with D maybe TRBD2 (5 bases). V lost 4 bases and J 2 bases, leaving 16 bases between the germline ends. This CDR3 is 16 amino acids long. CDR1 is SGHNT, CDR2 YENEEA, per germline. CDR3: CASSSARGWNTDTQYF. CDR3 DNA sequence: TGTGCCAGCAGCTCCGCTCGGGGATGGAACACAGATACGCAGTATTTT.

V is TRBV5-1 and J is TRBJ2-3; 8 bases line up with TRBD1. The CDR3 totals 15 residues. Germline V lookup: CDR1 SGHRS, CDR2 YFSETQ. Trimming at V came to 0 bases and at J to 2 bases, leaving 2 bases not matched to a gene. In DNA form, the CDR3 reads TGCGCCAGCAGCTTGGTTCAGGGGGCCACAGATACGCAGTATTTT. The encoded protein is CASSLVQGATDTQYF.

This clonotype was observed at least ten times. This sequence joins TRBV20-1 and TRBJ2-1; 11 bases line up with TRBD1. The CDR3 runs 14 residues. Germline CDR1 DFQATT, CDR2 SNEGSKA (reference sequence). V lost 7 bases, J lost 2 bases, and 4 bases stayed unmatched. CDR3 amino acids: CSVLGQGAYNEQFF. The CDR3 DNA sequence: TGCAGTGTCCTGGGACAGGGGGCCTACAATGAGCAGTTCTTC.

The V and J genes are TRBV29-1 and TRBJ2-3; 11 bases are a match to TRBD2. The V and J ends lost 3 bases and 4 bases, in that order; junction bases with no gene match: 6. Germline V gives CDR1 SQVTM, CDR2 ANQGSEA. The CDR3 runs 15 residues. As DNA, the CDR3 is TGCAGCGTTGATAAGGGACTAGCGGTCGCAGATACGCAGTATTTT. Encoded protein: CSVDKGLAVADTQYF.

The V gene is TRBV5-1, the J gene TRBJ2-1; D ambiguous. Germline-derived CDR1 and CDR2 are SGHRS and YFSETQ. Trimming took 0 bases from V and 7 from J, leaving 11 bases between them. The CDR3 spans 14 residues. CDR3 in amino acids: CASSLASRSNEQFF. CDR3 nucleotide sequence: TGCGCCAGCAGCTTGGCGTCTAGATCGAATGAGCAGTTCTTC.

V and J are TRBV20-1 and TRBJ2-4; 10 nucleotides align to TRBD2. This CDR3 has 12 amino acids. Trimming at V came to 5 bases and at J to 8 bases, leaving 3 bases not matched to a gene. CDR1 and CDR2 from the germline V gene are DFQATT and SNEGSKA (reference sequence). The chain's CDR3 is CSAPGTSDIQYF. The CDR3 bases are TGCAGTGCTCCCGGGACTAGCGACATTCAGTACTTC.

The rearrangement uses TRBV5-1 and TRBJ2-3; 8 bases match TRBD1. Germline V CDR1 and CDR2: SGHRS, YFSETQ. J gave up 5 bases and V 4 bases, and 12 bases lay outside the gene matches. This CDR3 spans 16 amino acids. As DNA, the CDR3 is TGCGCCAGCAGCCCAACCCGGGACAGGCGTAGAGATACGCAGTATTTT. This translates into CASSPTRDRRRDTQYF.

The J gene is TRBJ1-3, the V gene TRBV29-1; D gene uncertain. V lost 5 bases and J lost 0, with 5 bases in between. CDR1 is SQVTM and CDR2 is ANQGSEA in the germline V gene. This CDR3 has 12 amino acids. The CDR3 loop reads CSVYASGNTIYF. In DNA, the CDR3 is TGCAGCGTTTATGCCTCTGGAAACACCATATATTTT. Full variable domain (remainder filled in from reference TRBV29-1 and TRBJ1-3): SAVISQKPSRDICQRGTSLTIQCQVDSQVTMMFWYRQQPGQSLTLIATANQGSEATYESGFVIDKFPISRPNLTFSTLTVSNMSPEDSSIYLCSVYASGNTIYFGEGSWLTVV.

This clonotype was seen a few times. The rearrangement joins TRBV7-2 to TRBJ1-4; TRBD1 matches at 8 bases. The CDR3 runs to 14 residues. CDR1 is SGHTA, CDR2 FQGNSA, per germline. The J segment lost 8 bases and the V segment lost 4 bases, leaving 6 bases of the junction unmatched. This CDR3 is CASSSDREGEKLFF. CDR3 coding DNA: TGTGCCAGCAGCTCGGACAGGGAGGGGGAAAAACTGTTTTTT.

This clonotype has only one observation. This may be a read error, as it is one base from a much larger clone. The rearrangement joins TRBV3-1 to TRBJ1-2, with D unresolved. The CDR3 contains 13 residues. In germline, CDR1 is LGHDT, CDR2 YNNKEL (reference sequence). The V end lost 2 bases, the J end lost 3 bases, and 7 bases lay between the germline ends. CDR3 DNA: TGTGCCAGCAGCCAAAGGAGGGACTATGGCTACACCTTC. It is translated as CASSQRRDYGYTF.

The chain recombines TRBV2 with TRBJ1-2, with unresolved D. The CDR3 has 13 amino acids. The ends were cut back, 4 bases at V and 8 bases at J, with 14 bases in the middle. From germline, CDR1 is SNHLY and CDR2 FYNNEI. Here the CDR3 reads CASSVTRDRGYTF. The CDR3 DNA follows: TGTGCCAGCAGTGTGACGCGAGATAGAGGCTACACCTTC.

In its sample, this clonotype was seen a few times. The chain uses TRBV11-2 and TRBJ1-4; no reliable D call. Germline assignment: CDR1 SGHAT and CDR2 FQNNGV. Trimming took off 7 bases at V and 6 bases at J, with 18 bases between the two ends. CDR3 length: 15 residues. This CDR3 reads CASIRSPLRDEKLFF. The CDR3 DNA is TGTGCCAGCATCCGTTCCCCCTTGCGTGATGAAAAACTGTTTTTT.

The rearrangement joins TRBV5-5 to TRBJ2-5; D perhaps matches TRBD1 (6 bases). CDR1 is SGHKS and CDR2 is YYEKEE in the germline V gene (reference sequence). The V end lost 3 bases, the J end lost 3 bases, and 15 bases lay between the germline ends. The CDR3 extends over 15 amino acids. DNA of the CDR3: TGTGCCAGCAGCTACCCGACAGGCGTCAAAGAGACCCAGTACTTC. Protein product: CASSYPTGVKETQYF.

This clonotype came up many times. The J gene is TRBJ2-3, the V gene TRBV5-1; 10 positions agree with TRBD2. CDR3 length: 15 amino acids. Germline-derived CDR1 and CDR2 are SGHRS and YFSETQ. The V segment lost 4 bases and the J segment 1 base; nucleotides outside the gene matches: 3. CDR3 bases: TGCGCCAGCAGCCCCGGGACTAGCGGCACAGATACGCAGTATTTT. The encoded protein is CASSPGTSGTDTQYF.

The chain joins TRBV7-9 to TRBJ2-3; no firm D call. The CDR3 totals 13 residues. Trimming stripped 3 bases from V and 5 bases from J, with 9 bases between. Looked up from germline, CDR1 is SEHNR and CDR2 is FQNEAQ (reference sequence). CDR3 DNA sequence: TGTGCCAGCAGCTTCCAAACACAAGATACGCAGTATTTT. Translated: CASSFQTQDTQYF.

This clonotype was seen only a few times. The chain combines TRBV3-1 with TRBJ2-3, with D possibly being TRBD2 (6 bases). CDR3 length: 15 residues. V was pared by 7 bases and J by 1 base, with 15 bases between. The germline V gene encodes CDR1 LGHDT and CDR2 YNNKEL (reference sequence). CDR3 DNA: TGTGCCAGCACCCTGAACTCGGGGGGCACAGATACGCAGTATTTT. This sequence encodes CASTLNSGGTDTQYF.

V gene TRBV7-2 combines with J gene TRBJ2-7; D is ambiguous. CDR1 and CDR2 (germline): SGHTA, FQGNSA. This CDR3 comprises 15 residues. Trimming removed 1 base at V and 0 bases at J, with 10 bases between. Here the CDR3 DNA reads TGTGCCAGCAGCTTAGTTTCCACAGACTCCTACGAGCAGTACTTC. Protein sequence: CASSLVSTDSYEQYF. Filled out from reference TRBV7-2 and TRBJ2-7, the complete variable domain reads GAGVSQSPSNKVTEKGKDVELRCDPISGHTALYWYRQSLGQGLEFLIYFQGNSAPDKSGLPSDRFSAERTGGSVSTLTIQRTQQEDSAVYLCASSLVSTDSYEQYFGPGTRLTVT.

This sequence joins TRBV5-6 and TRBJ2-3; 14 bases map to TRBD2. With V trimmed by 4 bases and J by 8 bases, 6 bases remained unmatched. CDR1 and CDR2 from the germline V gene are SGHDT and YYEEEE. The CDR3 totals 15 residues. CDR3 sequence (DNA): TGTGCCAGCAGCCCGGGACTAGCGGGAGCAGGTACGCAGTATTTT. Protein sequence: CASSPGLAGAGTQYF. Full variable domain (remainder filled in from reference TRBV5-6 and TRBJ2-3): DAGVTQSPTHLIKTRGQQVTLRCSPKSGHDTVSWYQQALGQGPQFIFQYYEEEERQRGNFPDRFSGHQFPNYSSELNVNALLLGDSALYLCASSPGLAGAGTQYFGPGTRLTVL.

This clonotype was detected many times. The chain combines TRBV4-1 with TRBJ1-4, with unresolved D. The length of the CDR3 is 16 residues. The V gene lost 0 bases and the J gene lost 3 bases, with 11 bases spanning the gap. CDR1 and CDR2 from the germline V gene are MGHRA and YSYEKL. CDR3 protein: CASSQDSRVPNEKLFF. The CDR3 nucleotides are TGCGCCAGCAGCCAAGATAGCCGGGTTCCTAATGAAAAACTGTTTTTT.

The chain is built from TRBV7-9 and TRBJ1-1; unclear D gene. CDR3 length equals 13 residues. V gave up 1 base and J gave up 4 bases, with 7 bases separating them. Germline CDR1 SEHNR, CDR2 FQNEAQ (reference sequence). CDR3 amino acids: CASSLVLSTEAFF. CDR3 in DNA: TGTGCCAGCAGCTTAGTCCTTAGCACTGAAGCTTTCTTT.

The chain uses TRBV28 and TRBJ1-2; no reliable D call. The CDR3 loop spans 15 amino acids. Germline V gene lookup returns CDR1 MDHEN and CDR2 SYDVKM. Trimming stripped 3 bases from V and 6 bases from J, with 17 bases between. This chain's CDR3 is CASSLNSGLIDGYTF. The DNA for the CDR3 is TGTGCCAGCAGTTTGAACTCGGGTCTTATCGATGGCTACACCTTC.

V is TRBV5-5 and J is TRBJ1-2; D gene uncertain. V lost 5 bases and J lost 8, with 13 bases in between. The CDR3 length is 12 residues. Germline lookup yields CDR1 SGHKS and CDR2 YYEKEE (reference sequence). CDR3 coding DNA: TGTGCCAGCAGAACTGTCTTTGCCGGCTACACCTTC. Protein: CASRTVFAGYTF.

V gene TRBV20-1 combines with J gene TRBJ2-5; 7 positions match TRBD1. The V and J ends lost 6 bases and 5 bases, in that order; junction bases with no gene match: 12. The CDR3 is 14 residues long. CDR1 is DFQATT, CDR2 SNEGSKA, per germline (reference sequence). As DNA, the CDR3 is TGCAGTGCCCAAAAACAGGGGCCGAGCGAGACCCAGTACTTC. This translates into CSAQKQGPSETQYF.

This clonotype appeared a single time. V gene TRBV5-1 combines with J gene TRBJ2-1; 9 nucleotides match TRBD1. TRBJ2-7 matches the DNA end more closely, so the J call is doubtful. The CDR3 is made up of 15 amino acids. Germline V lookup: CDR1 SGHRS, CDR2 YFSETQ. CDR3 nucleotide sequence: TGCGCCAGCAGCTTGGAGTGGGACAGGGCCTACGAGCAGTACTTC. It yields the protein CASSLEWDRAYEQYF.

The V gene is TRBV29-1, the J gene TRBJ2-5, with TRBD2 matching over 7 bases. The CDR3 consists of 14 residues. CDR1 is SQVTM, CDR2 ANQGSEA, per germline. Trimming at V came to 1 base and at J to 2 bases, leaving 4 bases not matched to a gene. CDR3 coding DNA: TGCAGCGTTGAAGCGGCGGGAGTGCAAGAGACCCAGTACTTC. Protein product: CSVEAAGVQETQYF.